The 10 T cell receptor beta chains reported below all come from one sample, sequenced in a study of early T cells in non-severe SARS-CoV-2 infection. TCRdb independently ran MiXCR on the 5' RACE reads; one entry per CDR3 protein. The table has 90,000 to 120,000 distinct CDR3 sequences, roughly 11% seen once; the top ten hold roughly 7.1%. The sequenced material came from whole blood. The receptors come from an adult who was a healthcare worker with PCR-confirmed SARS-CoV-2 infection or an uninfected control (not recorded which).

This rearrangement joins TRBV10-3 to TRBJ1-1, with 7 bases fitting TRBD1. The CDR3 totals 13 residues. V lost 6 bases, J lost 1 base, and 2 bases stayed unmatched. Germline lookup yields CDR1 ENHRY and CDR2 SYGVKD. The CDR3: CAIRQGPNTEAFF. CDR3 coding DNA: TGTGCCATCAGACAGGGGCCGAACACTGAAGCTTTCTTT.

This clonotype appeared many times. V is TRBV4-1 and J is TRBJ2-2; D possibly uses TRBD1 or TRBD2 (5 bases each). This CDR3 comprises 15 residues. V lost 3 bases to trimming and J lost 2 bases, with 10 bases between them. Germline assignment: CDR1 MGHRA and CDR2 YSYEKL. CDR3 protein: CASSHGDPNTGELFF. The CDR3 region has the DNA TGCGCCAGCAGCCACGGGGACCCAAACACCGGGGAGCTGTTTTTT.

In its sample, this clonotype was seen many times. This chain uses TRBV6-6 with TRBJ2-1; D possibly matches TRBD1 or TRBD2 (5 bases each). From germline, CDR1 is MNHNY and CDR2 SVGAGI (reference sequence). The V and J ends lost 2 bases and 6 bases respectively, with 17 bases between them. The CDR3 contains 16 residues. The CDR3 is CASSYGTLIRFNEQFF. The CDR3 DNA reads TGTGCCAGCAGTTACGGGACCCTAATAAGGTTCAATGAGCAGTTCTTC.

The chain joins TRBV13 to TRBJ2-3; D remains ambiguous. CDR1 is PRHDT, CDR2 FYEKMQ, per germline (reference sequence). V was pared by 4 bases and J by 0 bases, with 11 bases between. This CDR3 comprises 15 residues. CDR3 residues: CASSSFTSSTDTQYF. DNA of the CDR3: TGTGCCAGCAGCTCCTTTACCTCTAGCACAGATACGCAGTATTTT.

This clonotype was seen just once. This may arise from a read error, as a much more abundant clone is one base away. V gene TRBV5-6 combines with J gene TRBJ1-4, with D unresolved. CDR1 and CDR2 from the germline V gene are SGHDT and YYEEEE. V was trimmed by 1 base and J by 7 bases, leaving 8 bases between them. The CDR3 loop spans 13 amino acids. The CDR3 nucleotides read TGTGCCAGCAGCTTGATGCCAGCTGAAAAACTGTTTTTT. Protein: CASSLMPAEKLFF.

This clonotype was detected only a few times. The V gene is TRBV27, the J gene TRBJ2-1, with 11 nucleotides matching TRBD1. The CDR3 runs 16 residues. Trimming took 3 bases from V and 6 from J; bases not matched to a gene: 7. Germline CDR1 and CDR2: MNHEY and SMNVEV (reference sequence). CDR3 coding DNA: TGTGCCAGCAGTTTCCTATCCGGGACAGGGGGCAATGAGCAGTTCTTC. Its protein is CASSFLSGTGGNEQFF.

The J gene is TRBJ2-7, the V gene TRBV20-1; TRBD2 might be the D (6 bases). CDR1 and CDR2 from the germline V gene are DFQATT and SNEGSKA (reference sequence). The CDR3 covers 10 residues. V was clipped by 5 bases and J by 6 bases, with 8 bases between them. CDR3 protein: CSAGRREQYF. The DNA of the CDR3 is TGCAGTGCTGGGAGGCGCGAGCAGTACTTC.

At least ten counts were recorded for this clonotype. CDR3 sequence reads: CASSFSGSSYEQYF. The CDR3 nucleotides are TGTGCCAGCAGCTTTTCCGGATCGTCCTACGAGCAGTACTTC. This chain uses TRBV5-4 with TRBJ2-7; D is ambiguous. This CDR3 region has 14 residues. The V and J ends lost 2 bases and 1 base respectively, with 10 bases between them. The germline CDR1 and CDR2 sequences are SGHNT and YYREEE (reference sequence).

The sample holds many counts of this clonotype. This sequence joins TRBV11-2 and TRBJ2-7, with D perhaps matching TRBD1 (5 bases). V dropped 2 bases and J dropped 5 bases, with 16 bases sitting between them. The CDR3 runs 15 residues. Germline V gene sequence: CDR1 SGHAT, CDR2 FQNNGV. CDR3 coding DNA: TGTGCCAGCAGCTTATTTGCAGGGCAAGGCGACGAGCAGTACTTC. Protein product: CASSLFAGQGDEQYF.

This clonotype was seen more than once but under ten times. The chain employs TRBV12-3 or TRBV12-4 and TRBJ1-2; 7 bases are a match to TRBD1. Unmatched junction bases numbered 2, after V lost 3 bases and J lost 4 bases. The CDR3 is 13 residues long. Here the CDR3 DNA reads TGTGCCAGCAGTTTCCGGGACAGCTATGGCTACACCTTC. Translated: CASSFRDSYGYTF.